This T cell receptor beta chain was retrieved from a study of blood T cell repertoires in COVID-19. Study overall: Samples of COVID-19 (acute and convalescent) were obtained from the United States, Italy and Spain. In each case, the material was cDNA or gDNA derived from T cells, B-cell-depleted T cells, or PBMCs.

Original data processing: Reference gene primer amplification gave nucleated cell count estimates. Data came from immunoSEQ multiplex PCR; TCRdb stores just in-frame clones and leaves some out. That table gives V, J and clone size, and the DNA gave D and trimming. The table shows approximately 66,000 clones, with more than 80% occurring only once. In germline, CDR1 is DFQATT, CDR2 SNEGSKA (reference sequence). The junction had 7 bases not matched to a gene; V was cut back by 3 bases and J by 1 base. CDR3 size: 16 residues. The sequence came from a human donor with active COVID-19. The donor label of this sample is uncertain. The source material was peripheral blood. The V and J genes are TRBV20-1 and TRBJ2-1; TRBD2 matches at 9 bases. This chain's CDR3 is CSASGSGGSSYNEQFF. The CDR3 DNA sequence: TGCAGTGCTAGTGGTAGCGGGGGAAGTTCCTACAATGAGCAGTTCTTC.